The present T cell receptor (beta chain) was sequenced within a study of post-analysis software for immune sequencing data. General study findings and limits: With F measure, samples from one preparation batch clustered together strongly. The study found significantly lower normalized Chao1 diversity in multiple sclerosis patients than in controls. TRBV segments more frequent in patients than in controls numbered about five and included TRBV5-6, TRBV5-1 and TRBV20-1.

This clonotype was seen only once. Its target is unknown. This CDR3 spans 13 amino acids. Germline values: CDR1 LGHDT, CDR2 YNNKEL (reference sequence). The V and J ends lost 1 base and 5 bases respectively, with 8 bases between them. TCR beta libraries were prepared from cDNA with unique molecular identifiers. T cells numbering roughly 1 to 10 million yielded 450,000 to 500,000 cDNA molecules. TCRdb passed the PCR reads through MiXCR, listing each CDR3 protein once. The sample contains about half a million distinct CDR3 sequences, under 55% of which appear only once. Sequenced input: blood. The V gene is TRBV3-1, the J gene TRBJ1-1; D gene uncertain. The clonotype originates from a girl under 18 with multiple sclerosis. CDR3 region: CASSQGGITEAFF. The CDR3 nucleotides are TGTGCCAGCAGCCAAGGAGGGATTACTGAAGCTTTCTTT.